Below are 11 T cell receptor beta chains sequenced from a single sample in a study of T cell changes during pregnancy in multiple sclerosis. Data came from immunoSEQ multiplex PCR; TCRdb stores just in-frame clones and leaves some out. The sample yields some 30,000 clones, just over 90% seen once. The sequencing here drew on peripheral blood, taken in the first trimester of pregnancy. These receptors were collected from a female donor in good health, enrolled as a control in a pregnancy study.

This clone was seen only a few times. V is TRBV7-9 and J is TRBJ2-1; possibly TRBD2 for D (6 bases). V shed 4 bases and J shed 7 bases, with 11 bases lying between them. Germline values: CDR1 SEHNR, CDR2 FQNEAQ (reference sequence). The length of the CDR3 is 13 residues. The DNA of the CDR3 is TGTGCCAGCAGCTCGGGACTGTTTAATGAGCAGTTCTTC. It codes for CASSSGLFNEQFF.

V is TRBV30 and J is TRBJ1-3, with no clear D. This CDR3 has 16 residues. V was clipped by 2 bases and J by 0 bases, with 14 bases between them. Germline V gene data show CDR1 as GTSNPN and CDR2 as SVGIG (reference sequence). The CDR3 reads CAWSFTRTSSGNTIYF. The CDR3 DNA reads as TGTGCCTGGAGTTTCACAAGGACTAGCTCTGGAAACACCATATATTTT. The full variable domain, rest sourced from reference TRBV30 and TRBJ1-3, is SQTIHQWPATLVQPVGSPLSLECTVEGTSNPNLYWYRQAAGRGLQLLFYSVGIGQISSEVPQNLSASRPQDRQFILSSKKLLLSDSGFYLCAWSFTRTSSGNTIYFGEGSWLTVV.

The rearrangement uses TRBV10-2 and TRBJ2-7, with D unclear. This CDR3 is 11 amino acids long. Germline CDR1 WSHSY, CDR2 SAAADI. V was trimmed by 8 bases and J by 2 bases, leaving 7 bases between them. The CDR3 bases are TGCGCCAGCGGCACAGCCTACGAGCAGTACTTC. The encoded protein is CASGTAYEQYF.

The rearrangement uses TRBV12-5 and TRBJ2-3, with TRBD2 identical over 7 bases. Germline V CDR1 and CDR2: LGHNT, FRNRAP. V was clipped by 5 bases and J by 2 bases; unmatched bases: 1. CDR3 length: 13 amino acids. The CDR3 DNA reads as TGTGCTAGTGGTCGGGAGGTCACAGATACGCAGTATTTT. This translates into CASGREVTDTQYF.

The chain combines TRBV19 with TRBJ2-3; D unresolved. Germline V gene lookup returns CDR1 LNHDA and CDR2 SQIVND (reference sequence). The CDR3 has 14 residues. The germline V and J ends were trimmed by 1 base and 3 bases, with 8 bases remaining between them. As DNA, the CDR3 is TGTGCCAGTAGTATAGGCGCGCCAACAGATACGCAGTATTTT. Residues: CASSIGAPTDTQYF.

V gene TRBV7-9 combines with J gene TRBJ2-5; D may be TRBD2 (7 bases). This CDR3 is 16 amino acids long. CDR1 is SEHNR, CDR2 FQNEAQ, per germline (reference sequence). Trimming took off 5 bases at V and 0 bases at J, with 16 bases between the two ends. The CDR3 sequence: CASSPDGGRYQETQYF. The DNA of the CDR3 is TGTGCCAGCAGCCCCGACGGGGGGCGGTACCAAGAGACCCAGTACTTC.

The genes are TRBV6-5 and TRBJ1-2; a possible D gene is TRBD1 (6 bases). Germline V gives CDR1 MNHEY, CDR2 SVGAGI. Trimming shortened V by 10 bases and J by 8 bases, and 26 bases separated the two germline ends. The CDR3 is 15 amino acids. This CDR3 reads CATRGGPKSGFGYTF. The CDR3 DNA sequence: TGTGCCACACGGGGGGGGCCTAAGTCAGGGTTCGGCTACACCTTC.

This chain uses TRBV5-1 with TRBJ2-1, with 12 nucleotides matching TRBD2. Per germline, CDR1 SGHRS and CDR2 YFSETQ. The CDR3 is 14 residues long. The V and J ends lost 7 bases and 3 bases, in that order; junction bases with no gene match: 2. The CDR3 nucleotides are TGCGCCAGCGGACTAGCGGGGAACTACAATGAGCAGTTCTTC. Translated: CASGLAGNYNEQFF.

The chain has TRBV11-3 and TRBJ2-1, with 7 bases lining up with TRBD1. The CDR3 is 18 residues long. Germline CDR1 SGHNT, CDR2 YENEEA. J lost 1 base, V lost 4 bases, and 13 bases had no gene match. CDR3 region: CASSSVTGHGSSYNEQFF. The CDR3 bases are TGTGCCAGCAGCTCCGTGACAGGGCACGGTTCGTCCTACAATGAGCAGTTCTTC.

The chain recombines TRBV10-3 with TRBJ1-1; 8 bases fit TRBD1. V lost 6 bases and J lost 6; bases outside the gene matches: 9. Per the germline V gene, CDR1 is ENHRY and CDR2 is SYGVKD. CDR3 size: 14 residues. The CDR3 DNA reads as TGTGCCATCAGACTGGACAGGGCAGTTCCTGAAGCTTTCTTT. It encodes CAIRLDRAVPEAFF.

J is TRBJ2-5 and V is TRBV7-7, with 10 bases that match TRBD2. The germline CDR1 and CDR2 sequences are SSHAT and FNYEAQ (reference sequence). This CDR3 region has 14 residues. With V trimmed by 5 bases and J by 4 bases, 4 bases remained unmatched. CDR3 in amino acids: CASSPLAGVETQYF. In DNA, the CDR3 is TGTGCCAGCAGCCCTCTAGCGGGAGTAGAGACCCAGTACTTC.